This T cell receptor beta chain is drawn from a study of cytomegalovirus exposure and HLA in healthy donors (dated 2017 in TCRdb). With regard to the full study: In an earlier analysis of some 610 of the donors, roughly 300 Gb of sequence data and 100 million or so unique TCR beta sequences from approximately 180 million T cells were reported. A later analysis re-analyzed previously published TCR beta repertoires from about 730 donors and added high-resolution HLA genotyping to study TCR occurrence patterns. Along with the roughly 670-subject first cohort, a separate validation cohort of more than 90 different subjects was used. A later genetic analysis took genome-wide SNP genotypes for about 65% of the 666 donors and used that subset as a discovery cohort. An earlier analysis of some 600 of the donors applied high-throughput TCR beta sequencing to assess whether each TCR beta V gene segment acted as functional or pseudogenic. To predict cytomegalovirus infection status, the study combined high-throughput TCR immunosequencing, statistical association of individual TCRs with disease status, and machine learning. Both class I and class II loci were covered by HLA typing, at four-digit resolution. Typing coverage varied by locus: roughly 629-630 donors for A, B, C, DRB1 and DQB1; roughly 500 for DQA1; more than 600 for DPA1; roughly 450 for DPB1. An early release covering about 600 HLA-typed donors comprised about 320 gigabases of sequencing data and tens of millions of unique TCR sequences. Every repertoire in the discovery cohort had been generated on one and the same sequencing platform. Of the approximately 400 genotyped donors, 80% to 90% were placed in the genetic ancestry cluster associated with self-reported Caucasian donors. Alongside the repertoire data, information on donor age, sex, ethnicity and CMV serostatus was compiled. About 5 DR-DQ haplotypes were handled as single units for association and clustering, since linkage in the cohort was strong. The T cell repertoires of about 700 subjects were profiled by immunosequencing and related to cytomegalovirus serostatus. Across about 370 genotyped donors of the cohort, an average of approximately 200,000 unique TCR beta nucleotide sequences per donor were sequenced, and approximately 17% of those sequences were non-productive. Rather than using new phenotypic data, the later analysis identified candidate immune exposures from TCR beta sequences and from how often those sequences occurred across donors. The study aimed to test whether cataloging public T cell receptors could reveal signatures of past pathogen exposure. Overall study outcomes, separate from this receptor: Compared with equally common non-associated chains, HLA-associated TCR beta chains in a later analysis were more clonally expanded and had lower generation probabilities. Most CMV-associated TCR beta chains appeared to be HLA-restricted in a later analysis, and the HLA associations seemed to be driven largely by CMV exposure. The earlier analysis of some 540 of the donors excluded seventeen rarely observed V segments, including chromosome 9 orphons, because counts were too low. Specific HLA alleles were associated with 16,951 TCR beta sequences at a false discovery rate of 0.05 in a later analysis. In a later genetic analysis, a missense DCLRE1C variant was associated with V-gene and J-gene trimming of TCR beta chains, and the association was replicated in an independent cohort. In vitro tests confirmed that three of the cytomegalovirus-associated TCR beta chains recognize cytomegalovirus antigens. In this cohort, only TCR beta chains were sequenced, and detectable features were limited by the absence of alpha or paired-chain data. The study listed 164 TCR beta chains as associated with cytomegalovirus. Sequencing depth was assumed to be roughly uniform across donors in the presence/absence analyses, though that assumption may not hold. The authors suggested that the approach could potentially be generalized to other disease states and immunological phenotypes. Across donors, most TCR sequences were observed very rarely, whereas some public TCRs were present in many individuals. The 87-base-pair reads could not distinguish some IMGT-functional V segments, including TRBV6-2 and TRBV6-3, so those segments were excluded. When HLA alleles, especially DR and DQ, strongly co-occurred, attributing TCR associations to individual alleles was difficult. The classifier was reported to diagnose cytomegalovirus status with high specificity and sensitivity in both the original cohort and the validation cohort. A cluster of highly shared sequence variants was judged likely to represent a technical artifact of the sequencing pipeline. Compared with the roughly 670-donor mean, donors in an Asian-associated ancestry cluster had fewer N-insertions in productive TCRs, according to a later genetic analysis. A later analysis found that TCR association rates varied across HLA loci, with DRB1 alleles showing the most associated TCRs and HLA-C alleles the fewest. Linkage disequilibrium might explain the correlated functional status among segregating V segments, but an unknown experimental factor could not be excluded. CMV serostatus was the only immune exposure information available for the cohort. HLA typing was unavailable for some donors at each locus, so association tests used only the typed subset. In an earlier analysis of some 500 of the donors, most TCR beta V segments were observed in productive rearrangements about 87% or about 30% of the time, broadly matching IMGT annotations. A further reported finding was that TCR beta sequences accurately predicted the HLA-A and HLA-B alleles for most subjects in the first cohort. Several of the top co-occurrence clusters appeared to be linked to parvovirus B19, influenza, CMV and Epstein-Barr virus, according to a later analysis.

A word on this clone: Its antigen has not been determined. No clone much larger than this one lies a single base away; base qualities are absent.

V lost 4 bases and J lost 0 bases; the stretch between them is 16 bases long. CDR1 and CDR2, looked up from the germline V gene, are MDHEN and SYDVKM. The CDR3, from cysteine to phenylalanine, totals 16 residues. Just the 48-base CDR3 DNA is kept, in frame starting at base 1. The library was generated by the immunoSEQ multiplex PCR assay. The multiplex PCR relied on a mix of 60 forward primers for TCR Vbeta segments and 13 reverse primers for TCR Jbeta segments. A multiplex PCR assay on genomic DNA amplified the CDR3 region of rearranged TCR beta genes. The Illumina HiSeq System was used to sequence the amplified TCR beta libraries as 87-base-pair reads. The authors' analysis ran thus. In a later analysis, tens of millions of unique TCR beta chains were counted across the 500 to 850 repertoires, and about 10 million of these chains were shared by at least two donors. A nearest-neighbor algorithm error-corrected the raw reads and collapsed the reads into unique sequences, merging closely related sequences to remove PCR and sequencing errors. V, D and J gene segments were assigned by aligning CDR3 sequences to IMGT reference sequences. For a sequence to be retained, a match of at least six nucleotides was required to both a V gene segment and a J gene segment. A rearrangement was called productive if the CDR3 had no stop codons and remained in frame with V and J, and every other rearrangement was called non-productive. Following IMGT convention, CDR3 was defined as the stretch from the second conserved V-encoded cysteine to the conserved J-encoded phenylalanine. The earlier analysis of a few hundred of the donors excluded sequences that lacked an unambiguous match to a single V gene segment. An earlier analysis of 587 of the donors classified V segments as functional when productive rearrangements were above 56.7% and as segregating when the standard deviation between donors was above 5%. A statistical classification framework was built for diagnosing cytomegalovirus status from the catalog of TCR beta chain sequences. In a later analysis, V and J genes were assigned by comparing TCR nucleotide sequences against IMGT/GENE-DB human TR gene sequences. A later analysis assigned CDR3 sequences and most-parsimonious VDJ recombination scenarios with the TCRdist pipeline. A later analysis defined each TCR beta chain by its CDR3 amino acid sequence plus V-gene family, and excluded reads lacking a unique V-gene family. To address suspected cross-contamination and a sequencing artifact, a later analysis removed around 590 highly shared, low-generation-probability nucleotide sequences. In a later analysis, a clonal expansion index was calculated for each public chain from normalized within-repertoire ranks of inferred template counts. In a later analysis, generation probabilities were computed using a VDJ recombination model fitted to out-of-frame rearrangements, and the results were checked against IGoR. In a later analysis, hypergeometric tests were used to score TCR-TCR, TCR-HLA and TCR-CMV co-occurrence, with a repertoire-size bias correction applied to TCR pairs. False discovery rates were estimated in a later analysis by permuting HLA or CMV assignments 20 times. In a later analysis, co-occurring TCRs were grouped using DBSCAN, with TCRdist sequence similarity added in when clustering inside HLA-allele-positive subsets. For co-occurrence clustering, repertoires with fewer than 30,000 or more than 120,000 public chains were excluded, along with about five repertoires with anomalous nucleotide sharing. TCRdb re-hosts the immuneACCESS table, in-frame sequences only. Its copies lack some clones; in the studies checked, an unresolved V gene accounts for under half of them, and the cause for the rest is not known. Clone size and the V and J calls come from that table; the DNA yielded D and trimming. Present in this sample are about 190,000 clones, less than 85% of which were seen just once. The ten largest make up about 4.6% of the sample.

The cohort comprised 550 to 700 healthy bone marrow donors. At the time of sampling, all cohort members were nominally healthy, though unrecorded immune exposures were likely present. The donor was CMV seropositive and was included in the group of around 300 seropositive cohort members. Each donor provided a peripheral blood sample, and peripheral blood mononuclear cells were used for TCR beta sequencing. The Qiagen DNeasy Blood Extraction Kit was used to extract genomic DNA from the blood cell samples. What was sequenced was PBMCs. Recombination linked TRBV28 to TRBJ2-7; TRBD1 is a possible D gene, resting on 5 matching bases. The sequence came from a man aged 25-45 years in good health and CMV-seropositive. The CDR3 sequence is CASSSGAGASSYEQYF. The DNA sequence reads TGTGCCAGCAGTTCTGGGGCCGGAGCGAGCTCCTACGAGCAGTACTTC.